This TCR beta chain was recorded in a study of shared clonotypes between healthy human individuals. Several immunoSEQ plates held equal portions of the genomic DNA taken from each subset. TCRdb's table, derived via immunoSEQ multiplex PCR, lists solely in-frame clones and lacks some. The sample includes about 2 million clones, 85% to 95% of them seen just once. The J segment lost 5 bases and the V segment lost 4 bases, leaving 8 bases of the junction unmatched. CDR1 is SGHKS, CDR2 YYEKEE, per germline (reference sequence). The CDR3 spans 14 residues. The chain has TRBV5-5 and TRBJ2-5; 7 bases are a match to TRBD1. The clonotype comes from a man aged 18 to 30 in good health. The sequenced sample consisted of naive CD4+ T cells sorted from blood. Subset meaning: CD45RA+ positively selected. This CDR3 reads CASSLTGMFETQYF. Here the CDR3 DNA reads TGTGCCAGCAGCCTGACAGGGATGTTTGAGACCCAGTACTTC.